Each of the 30 T cell receptor beta chains below was sequenced from the same sample in a study of STAT3 mutations in large granular lymphocyte leukemia. Study observations and caveats: In T-cell large granular lymphocyte leukemia, about half of patients showed multiple immunodominant subclonotypes.

Data came from immunoSEQ multiplex PCR; TCRdb stores just in-frame clones and leaves some out. The sample records more than 7,000 clones, roughly nine tenths being singletons. Their cognate antigens are unknown. Sequencing input: peripheral blood mononuclear cells. Receptors were obtained from an elderly man with T-cell large granular lymphocyte leukemia. Some clones in this sample may be carry-over from other donors' samples.

The chain uses TRBV29-1 and TRBJ2-1; TRBD1 is a possible D gene (5 bases). V gave up 4 bases and J gave up 10 bases, with 11 bases separating them. This CDR3 spans 11 amino acids. Germline V CDR1 and CDR2: SQVTM, ANQGSEA. DNA of the CDR3: TGCAGCGTTGTCCGGACACAAGAGCAGTTCTTC. It is translated as CSVVRTQEQFF.

CDR3 nucleotides: TGCGCCAGCAGCCAAGTTATTGCAGGGGGCACAGATACGCAGTATTTT. It codes for CASSQVIAGGTDTQYF. The chain carries TRBV4-1 and TRBJ2-3; tentatively, D is TRBD1 (6 bases). Germline V gives CDR1 MGHRA, CDR2 YSYEKL. The ends were cut back, 1 base at V and 1 base at J, with 12 bases in the middle. The CDR3 consists of 16 residues.

The chain uses TRBV6-5 and TRBJ1-4; 7 bases align to TRBD1. The V and J ends lost 6 bases and 7 bases, in that order; junction bases with no gene match: 11. This CDR3 region has 15 residues. Germline CDR1 is MNHEY and CDR2 is SVGAGI. The CDR3 nucleotides read TGTGCCAGCAGCGACATCACAGGGGTGGTTGAAAAACTGTTTTTT. Encoded protein: CASSDITGVVEKLFF.

The chain is built from TRBV27 and TRBJ1-5, with D uncertain. V dropped 9 bases and J dropped 8 bases, with 14 bases sitting between them. Germline V gene lookup returns CDR1 MNHEY and CDR2 SMNVEV (reference sequence). The CDR3 runs 12 residues. This CDR3 reads CARRTRVEPQHF. The DNA of the CDR3 is TGTGCCAGAAGAACCCGGGTCGAGCCCCAGCATTTT.

This chain links TRBV6-1 with TRBJ2-4; tentative D call: TRBD1 (6 bases). This CDR3 comprises 15 residues. Germline assignment: CDR1 MNHNS and CDR2 SASEGT. V was shortened by 5 bases and J by 1 base, with 12 bases between the two germline ends. Here the CDR3 reads CASSNREMAKNIQYF. The CDR3 region has the DNA TGTGCCAGCAGTAACAGGGAAATGGCCAAAAACATTCAGTACTTC.

This clone is medium-sized (0.01 to 0.1%) by share. The V and J genes are TRBV6-5 and TRBJ1-2; unclear D gene. This CDR3 comprises 14 residues. V lost 4 bases, J lost 3 bases, and 12 bases lay in between. Germline V lookup: CDR1 MNHEY, CDR2 SVGAGI. In DNA form, the CDR3 reads TGTGCCAGCAGTTTCGCCCTCTCCCACTATGGCTACACCTTC. Translation gives CASSFALSHYGYTF.

The chain employs TRBV19 and TRBJ1-3, with TRBD1 matching over 7 bases. Trimming removed 4 bases from V and 4 bases from J; junction bases left unmatched: 4. The CDR3 is 14 residues long. CDR1 is LNHDA and CDR2 is SQIVND in the germline V gene (reference sequence). Here the CDR3 DNA reads TGTGCCAGTAGTACACAGGGGACGGGAAACACCATATATTTT. Amino acids: CASSTQGTGNTIYF.

This clone was found a few times. The chain uses TRBV5-1 and TRBJ1-6, with 8 positions matching TRBD1. V lost 0 bases, J lost 7 bases, and 0 bases stayed unmatched. CDR1 and CDR2 (germline): SGHRS, YFSETQ. The length of the CDR3 is 14 residues. The CDR3 reads CASSLGQGNSPLHF. The CDR3 DNA sequence: TGCGCCAGCAGCTTGGGACAGGGGAATTCACCCCTCCACTTT.

This chain links TRBV5-1 with TRBJ1-2; 8 nucleotides match TRBD1. Germline V gene sequence: CDR1 SGHRS, CDR2 YFSETQ. The CDR3 contains 13 residues. The V segment lost 1 base and the J segment 8 bases; nucleotides outside the gene matches: 4. The CDR3: CASSLQGARGYTF. The CDR3 DNA sequence: TGCGCCAGCAGCTTGCAGGGGGCCAGAGGCTACACCTTC.

The chain is built from TRBV5-6 and TRBJ1-5, with D unresolved. The V gene lost 4 bases and the J gene lost 4 bases, with 12 bases spanning the gap. CDR3 length equals 14 residues. Germline V gene data show CDR1 as SGHDT and CDR2 as YYEEEE. The CDR3: CASSPYRSNQPQHF. Written as DNA, the CDR3 is TGTGCCAGCAGCCCTTACAGATCTAATCAGCCCCAGCATTTT.

CDR3: CASREKGYGYTF. In DNA form, the CDR3 reads TGTGCCAGCAGGGAAAAGGGTTATGGCTACACCTTC. The V gene is TRBV27, the J gene TRBJ1-2; D unresolved. The germline V gene encodes CDR1 MNHEY and CDR2 SMNVEV (reference sequence). The CDR3 extends over 12 amino acids. Deletions cut 6 bases from V and 5 bases from J, with 10 bases between.

The rearrangement links TRBV6-1 to TRBJ1-5, with TRBD1 as a possible D gene (5 bases). CDR1 is MNHNS and CDR2 is SASEGT in the germline V gene. The germline V and J ends were trimmed by 2 bases and 7 bases, with 21 bases remaining between them. This CDR3 has 17 amino acids. Here the CDR3 reads CASSESVLGGLGQPQHF. Written as DNA, the CDR3 is TGTGCCAGCAGTGAAAGTGTGCTGGGGGGACTCGGGCAGCCCCAGCATTTT.

In its sample, this clone ranks as medium-sized. The chain combines TRBV29-1 with TRBJ2-1; D uncertain. Per the germline V gene, CDR1 is SQVTM and CDR2 is ANQGSEA. V was pared by 3 bases and J by 4 bases, with 10 bases between. The CDR3 is 13 amino acids. CDR3 nucleotide sequence: TGCAGCGTTGACTCCAGGTGGTACAATGAGCAGTTCTTC. It is translated as CSVDSRWYNEQFF.

V and J are TRBV2 and TRBJ2-7; no reliable D call. The CDR3 runs 12 residues. Trimming cost V 4 bases and J 3 bases, with 7 bases left between them. The germline V gene encodes CDR1 SNHLY and CDR2 FYNNEI. This CDR3 reads CASSGRLYEQYF. DNA of the CDR3: TGTGCCAGCAGTGGACGGCTCTACGAGCAGTACTTC.

The V and J genes are TRBV5-1 and TRBJ2-7; D is unclear. The CDR3 has 13 amino acids. V was cut by 0 bases and J by 1 base, with 5 bases left in between. Germline V gene lookup returns CDR1 SGHRS and CDR2 YFSETQ. In DNA form, the CDR3 reads TGCGCCAGCAGCTTGGCAGGATCCTACGAGCAGTACTTC. Translation gives CASSLAGSYEQYF.

The chain employs TRBV15 and TRBJ2-3; D is uncertain. Germline V gives CDR1 LNHNV, CDR2 YYDKDF (reference sequence). The CDR3 runs 15 residues. Trimming removed 5 bases at V and 1 base at J, with 13 bases between. CDR3 sequence: CATSVLHPGTDTQYF. DNA for the CDR3: TGTGCCACCAGCGTTCTCCATCCGGGCACAGATACGCAGTATTTT.

The rearrangement links TRBV18 to TRBJ1-5; unclear D gene. V was cut by 3 bases and J by 3 bases, with 15 bases left in between. Germline V gene data show CDR1 as KGHSH and CDR2 as LQKENI. The CDR3 length is 16 residues. The CDR3: CASSPGIGRDNQPQHF. In DNA form, the CDR3 reads TGTGCCAGCTCACCGGGAATCGGACGGGACAATCAGCCCCAGCATTTT.

CDR3 in DNA: TGCGCCAGCAGCTTGACAGTCGATTACGAGCAGTACTTC. This translates into CASSLTVDYEQYF. V usage is TRBV5-1 and J usage is TRBJ2-7; no clear D. CDR3 length: 13 residues. From germline, CDR1 is SGHRS and CDR2 YFSETQ. V was trimmed by 1 base and J by 4 bases, leaving 9 bases between them.

The chain is built from TRBV18 and TRBJ2-2, with 13 positions matching TRBD2. Trimming removed 3 bases from V and 4 bases from J; junction bases left unmatched: 5. The germline V gene encodes CDR1 KGHSH and CDR2 LQKENI. This CDR3 is built from 17 residues. The CDR3 coding sequence is TGTGCCAGCTCACCGCAACTAGCGGGGGGGCCCACCGGGGAGCTGTTTTTT. Translation: CASSPQLAGGPTGELFF.

The table lists this clone with a few counts. A read error may produce the germline difference seen at one junction end. This chain connects TRBV7-7 to TRBJ2-7; D ambiguous. CDR1 SSHAT and CDR2 FNYEAQ come from the germline V gene (reference sequence). There are 15 residues in the CDR3. The CDR3 here is CASSLGFGASYEQYF. The CDR3 DNA reads as TGTGCTAGCAGCTTAGGTTTCGGAGCCTCCTACGAGCAGTACTTC. The complete variable domain, with remaining parts taken from reference TRBV7-7 and TRBJ2-7, reads GAGVSQSPRYKVTKRGQDVTLRCDPISSHATLYWYQQALGQGPEFLTYFNYEAQPDKSGLPSDRFSAERPEGSISTLTIQRTEQRDSAMYRCASSLGFGASYEQYFGPGTRLTVT.

The chain couples TRBV7-9 to TRBJ2-6; a weak D match, TRBD1 (6 bases). Germline CDR1 and CDR2: SEHNR and FQNEAQ (reference sequence). V was clipped by 6 bases and J by 4 bases, with 13 bases between them. This CDR3 comprises 15 residues. The CDR3 sequence is CASRTPGAGANVLTF. CDR3 DNA sequence: TGTGCCAGCAGAACCCCAGGGGCGGGGGCCAACGTCCTGACTTTC.

The V gene is TRBV6-5, the J gene TRBJ2-7; 10 bases line up with TRBD1. Germline V CDR1 and CDR2: MNHEY, SVGAGI. CDR3 length equals 15 residues. Trimming at V came to 5 bases and at J to 6 bases, leaving 10 bases not matched to a gene. The CDR3 bases are TGTGCCAGCAGTGGAACCGGGACAGGGGCTGCCGAGCAGTACTTC. The encoded protein is CASSGTGTGAAEQYF.

The J gene is TRBJ2-3, the V gene TRBV7-9; TRBD2 matches 10 bases. This CDR3 has 16 residues. The germline CDR1 and CDR2 sequences are SEHNR and FQNEAQ (reference sequence). Losses at the gene ends were 2 bases for V and 4 bases for J; bases not matched to a gene: 6. The CDR3 protein is CASSLSAGGLSDTQYF. In DNA form, the CDR3 reads TGTGCCAGCAGCTTATCAGCGGGGGGGCTTTCAGATACGCAGTATTTT.

The chain is built from TRBV4-2 and TRBJ2-7; D is uncertain. The V end was cut by 0 bases, the J end by 4 bases, with 7 bases between. The CDR3 extends over 13 amino acids. Germline assignment: CDR1 LGHNA and CDR2 YNFKEQ. The CDR3 sequence: CASSQDMFYEQYF. CDR3 in DNA: TGTGCCAGCAGCCAAGATATGTTTTACGAGCAGTACTTC.

The rearrangement links TRBV6-6 to TRBJ1-2; 10 bases fit TRBD1. Losses at the gene ends were 3 bases for V and 4 bases for J; bases not matched to a gene: 5. This CDR3 is built from 15 residues. Germline V lookup: CDR1 MNHNY, CDR2 SVGAGI (reference sequence). CDR3 sequence reads: CASSYPTGGSYGYTF. CDR3 nucleotide sequence: TGTGCCAGCAGTTATCCGACAGGGGGCAGCTATGGCTACACCTTC.

The sample holds one count of this clone. V usage is TRBV18 and J usage is TRBJ2-3, with TRBD2 matching 9 bases. J lost 2 bases, V lost 1 base, and 4 bases had no gene match. This CDR3 region has 16 residues. Germline V lookup: CDR1 KGHSH, CDR2 LQKENI. The CDR3 loop reads CASSPQTSGNTDTQYF. The CDR3 DNA sequence: TGTGCCAGCTCACCACAGACTAGCGGTAACACAGATACGCAGTATTTT.

V and J are TRBV6-5 and TRBJ1-3; D unclear. CDR3 length: 14 residues. V gave up 6 bases and J gave up 0 bases, with 9 bases separating them. CDR1 MNHEY and CDR2 SVGAGI come from the germline V gene. This CDR3 is CASRDMFSGNTIYF. Written as DNA, the CDR3 is TGTGCCAGCAGAGACATGTTCTCTGGAAACACCATATATTTT.

In nucleotides, the CDR3 is TGTGCCAGCAGTCCGGGCGGTAGCGGGGGGTCCTACAATGAGCAGTTCTTC. The encoded protein is CASSPGGSGGSYNEQFF. The V call is TRBV27, the J call TRBJ2-1, with 10 bases identical to TRBD2. Germline V gene lookup returns CDR1 MNHEY and CDR2 SMNVEV (reference sequence). Trimming took 5 bases from V and 1 from J; bases not matched to a gene: 8. The CDR3 totals 17 residues.

The V and J genes are TRBV6-6 and TRBJ2-5; 8 bases agree with TRBD1. The CDR3 sequence is 15 residues long. The germline CDR1 and CDR2 sequences are MNHNY and SVGAGI (reference sequence). The V segment lost 4 bases and the J segment 1 base; nucleotides outside the gene matches: 5. The CDR3 nucleotides are TGTGCCAGCAGTTTCCGGGACAGGTCCCAAGAGACCCAGTACTTC. Protein sequence: CASSFRDRSQETQYF.

The rearrangement joins TRBV4-2 to TRBJ1-2, with TRBD1 matching 9 bases. J gave up 8 bases and V 3 bases, and 10 bases lay outside the gene matches. Germline CDR1 and CDR2: LGHNA and YNFKEQ. The CDR3 contains 15 residues. CDR3 nucleotides: TGTGCCAGCAGCCAGACCCTACAGGGGGCTGGCGGCTACACCTTC. Protein sequence: CASSQTLQGAGGYTF.